The rows below give T cell receptor beta chains drawn from one sample of a study of T cells in Graves' hyperthyroidism and ophthalmopathy. TCRdb reprocessed the multiplex PCR reads via MiXCR and lists one record per CDR3 protein. The table has about 700,000 distinct CDR3 sequences, around 15% seen once. Sequencing was carried out using blood. Every receptor here comes from a young woman with Graves' hyperthyroidism. Each CDR3 is given with its conserved first and last residue. A D gene is named only where the DNA matches it firmly. Rows may omit the clone size; those that give it use once, few, many or a size class.

>.|TRBJ2-4|TRBV9|.
TGTGCCAGCAGCGCAACAGGAAACATTCAGTACTTC
CASSATGNIQYF
>many|TRBJ1-1|TRBV20-1|TRBD1
TGCAGTGCTAGAATGGGACAGGGGGACACTGAAGCTTTCTTT
CSARMGQGDTEAFF
>few|TRBJ2-1|TRBV6-1|.
TGTGCCAGCACGGCCGTTGGCAGGGGTGAGCAGTTCTTC
CASTAVGRGEQFF
>many|TRBJ2-3|TRBV9|.
TGTGCCAGCAGCGTGGGTTTCGGCCAAGTCGTCACAGATACGCAGTATTTT
CASSVGFGQVVTDTQYF
>.|TRBJ1-5|TRBV6-2/TRBV6-3|TRBD1
TGTGCCAGCAGTTACTGGAGACAGGGCGGTCAGCCCCAGCATTTT
CASSYWRQGGQPQHF
>many|TRBJ1-2|TRBV4-3|.
TGCGCCAGCAGCCAAGAATTAGGGCTGGACTATGGCTACACCTTC
CASSQELGLDYGYTF
>.|TRBJ1-5|TRBV12-3/TRBV12-4|.
TGTGCCAGCAGTTTATCAGGGGTTAAAACGCCCCAGCATTTT
CASSLSGVKTPQHF
>many|TRBJ2-5|TRBV11-3|.
TGTGCCAGCAGCCCTCAGTTCGGACGGAACCAAGAGACCCAGTACTTC
CASSPQFGRNQETQYF
>.|TRBJ2-7|TRBV27|TRBD1
TGTGCCAGCGGACAGGGGAATTCACCCCACTACGAGCAGTACTTC
CASGQGNSPHYEQYF
>many|TRBJ1-2|TRBV5-5|.
TGTGCCAGCAGCTTGTGGACGGGGACGGAGGATGGCTACACCTTC
CASSLWTGTEDGYTF
>.|TRBJ1-1|TRBV18|.
TGTGCCAGCTCACCAAGGGACAATGATAAAGCTTTCTTT
CASSPRDNDKAFF
>many|TRBJ2-7|TRBV7-9|.
TGTGCCAGCAGCTCCTTACGTATAGAGCAGTACTTC
CASSSLRIEQYF
>many|TRBJ2-3|TRBV28|.
TGTGCCAGCCGCTTGATGCGCAGCACAGATACGCAGTATTTT
CASRLMRSTDTQYF
>many|TRBJ2-5|TRBV24-1|.
TGTGCCACCAGTGTACGGGACGATTTTGAAGAGACCCAGTACTTC
CATSVRDDFEETQYF
>many|TRBJ1-5|TRBV6-1|TRBD1
TGTGCCAGCGGTGGACAGGAGAGCAATCAGCCCCAGCATTTT
CASGGQESNQPQHF
>many|TRBJ1-2|TRBV10-3|TRBD1
TGTGCCATCAGTCAGGGGGGACAGGGGCCAGCTAACTATGGCTACACCTTC
CAISQGGQGPANYGYTF
>few|TRBJ2-7|TRBV29-1|TRBD1
TGCAGCGCCGGACAGGGATACGGAAACGAGCAGTACTTC
CSAGQGYGNEQYF
>.|TRBJ2-3|TRBV9|TRBD2
TGTGCCAGCAGCGTAGAACATGGCGGGAGGGCCCGGACAGATACGCAGTATTTT
CASSVEHGGRARTDTQYF
>.|TRBJ2-2|TRBV30|TRBD1
TGTGCCTGGAGACAGGGGACCACCGGGGAGCTGTTTTTT
CAWRQGTTGELFF
>.|TRBJ2-4|TRBV7-9|TRBD2
TGTGCCAGCAGCGATGGGACTAGCGGGAGTAACGGCATTCAGTACTTC
CASSDGTSGSNGIQYF
>.|TRBJ2-1|TRBV24-1|.
TGTGCCACCAGTGATTTAGACAGCGGTGTCGATGAGCAGTTCTTC
CATSDLDSGVDEQFF
>.|TRBJ1-5|TRBV7-9|TRBD1
TGTGCCAGCAGTTCGACAGGGGAGTATAGCAATCAGCCCCAGCATTTT
CASSSTGEYSNQPQHF
>many|TRBJ2-5|TRBV20-1|.
TGCAGTGCCCCGAAGGGCCAAGAGACCCAGTACTTC
CSAPKGQETQYF
>.|TRBJ2-1|TRBV4-1|.
TGCGCCAGCAGCCAAGGCAGCCACGAGCAGTTCTTC
CASSQGSHEQFF
>.|TRBJ1-3|TRBV12-3/TRBV12-4|.
TGTGCCAGCAGTTTGGTTCTCGGAAACACCATATATTTT
CASSLVLGNTIYF
>many|TRBJ2-1|TRBV12-3/TRBV12-4|TRBD2
TGTGCCAGCAGCCCGCGGGAGGGCCGGGTCAATGAGCAGTTCTTC
CASSPREGRVNEQFF
>many|TRBJ2-6|TRBV28|.
TGTGCCAGCAGCGTCCCCAACTCTGGGGCCAACGTCCTGACTTTC
CASSVPNSGANVLTF
>.|TRBJ2-7|TRBV4-1|TRBD2
TGCGCCAGCAGCGCAGGTATTCTAGCGGGGTACGAGCAGTACTTC
CASSAGILAGYEQYF
>many|TRBJ2-3|TRBV4-1|.
TGCGCCAGCAGCCAAGATAGGCCAGATACGCAGTATTTT
CASSQDRPDTQYF
>many|TRBJ2-1|TRBV24-1|TRBD1
TGTGCCACCAGTGGGGGACAGTTCGCCTCCTACAATGAGCAGTTCTTC
CATSGGQFASYNEQFF
>many|TRBJ1-5|TRBV28|.
TGTGCCAGCAGTTTCTCAGAGCCCCAGCATTTT
CASSFSEPQHF
>.|TRBJ1-3|TRBV29-1|.
TGCAGCGTTGACGATGGCCCCCCAGACACCATATATTTT
CSVDDGPPDTIYF
>.|TRBJ2-1|TRBV4-1|.
TGCGCCAGCAGCCACCTGGAGTTAGCGGCCTACAATGAGCAGTTCTTC
CASSHLELAAYNEQFF
>.|TRBJ2-7|TRBV20-1|.
TGCAGTGCTAGAGATGGGCACGAGCAGTACTTC
CSARDGHEQYF
>few|TRBJ2-7|TRBV13|.
TGTGCCAGCAGGCTTACAGGTCTAACAAGGGACGAGCAGTACTTC
CASRLTGLTRDEQYF
>.|TRBJ2-5|TRBV7-2|TRBD2
TGTGCCAGCAGCCTAGCCCCGGGACTAGCGGGAGAGACCCAGTACTTC
CASSLAPGLAGETQYF
>many|TRBJ1-1|TRBV24-1|.
TGTGCCACCAGTGATAAGGACAGCCCCGAAGCTTTCTTT
CATSDKDSPEAFF
>many|TRBJ2-1|TRBV15|TRBD2
TGTGCCACCAGCAAGAACGGACTAGCGGGACACTCCTACAATGAGCAGTTCTTC
CATSKNGLAGHSYNEQFF
>.|TRBJ2-1|TRBV12-3/TRBV12-4|TRBD2
TGTGCCAGCCGGTCTGTATGGCGGGAGCACGGAGAGCAGTTCTTC
CASRSVWREHGEQFF
>.|TRBJ2-3|TRBV10-1|.
TGCGCCAGCAACCCGGACAAGTACACAGATACGCAGTATTTT
CASNPDKYTDTQYF
>.|TRBJ1-4|TRBV28|TRBD1
TGTGCCAGCAGTTTACAGGGGGCAACTAATGAAAAACTGTCTTTT
CASSLQGATNEKLSF
>many|TRBJ1-1|TRBV13|.
TGTGCCAGCTCGAGTGCCCCTCTGAACACTGAAGCTTTCTTT
CASSSAPLNTEAFF
>few|TRBJ1-2|TRBV20-1|.
TGCAGTGCTAGCGACCAGGCGCCTTATGGCTACACCTTC
CSASDQAPYGYTF
>few|TRBJ1-4|TRBV10-3|.
TGTGCCATCAGCGGGACCCTTAAAGGTGAAAAACTGTTTTTT
CAISGTLKGEKLFF
>.|TRBJ2-5|TRBV18|TRBD1
TGTGCCAGCTCACCTACGGGACAGCTTAGGGAGACCCAGTACTTC
CASSPTGQLRETQYF
>many|TRBJ2-3|TRBV7-2|TRBD2
TGTGCCAGCAGCTTAGGTGCTAGCGGGAGAATAGATACGCAGTATTTT
CASSLGASGRIDTQYF
>many|TRBJ2-1|TRBV30|.
TGTGCCTGGAGTGTACGCCTCAAGTGGAGCTCCTACAATGAGCAGTTCTTC
CAWSVRLKWSSYNEQFF
>.|TRBJ1-2|TRBV6-1|.
TGTGCCAGCAGTGAATCGGTACCCCCAGGACAGGGCTACACCTTC
CASSESVPPGQGYTF
>many|TRBJ2-2|TRBV11-2|.
TGTGCCAGCACCAGAAAACGCGCTCAACTAGGCGCCGGGGAGCTGTTTTTT
CASTRKRAQLGAGELFF
>many|TRBJ1-4|TRBV5-1|.
TGCGCCAGCAGCTCCGGGGGAACTAATGAAAAACTGTTTTTT
CASSSGGTNEKLFF
>many|TRBJ2-7|TRBV11-2|TRBD2
TGTGCCAGCAGCGTTCTAGCGGGGAGCTCCTACGAGCAGTACTTC
CASSVLAGSSYEQYF
>few|TRBJ1-6|TRBV6-1|TRBD1
TGTGCCAGCAGCCGTCTCCCCGACAGGGGATCACCCCTCCACTTT
CASSRLPDRGSPLHF